These T cell receptor beta chains were read from a single sample in a study of low-dose radiotherapy and immunotherapy resistance in tumors. One entry per CDR3 protein, called by TCRdb with MiXCR from the reads. This sample has tens of thousands of distinct CDR3 sequences; approximately 25% occur once, and the top ten carry about 6%. The material sequenced was PBMCs, taken before treatment. These receptors came from a male donor with prostate cancer. Both conserved end residues are part of each CDR3.

v_call	j_call	cdr3_length	cdr3_aa
TRBV2	TRBJ2-1	13	CAGTDGRGNEQFF
TRBV5-1	TRBJ2-1	15	CASSQASGRAYEQFF
TRBV5-1	TRBJ2-7	15	CASSGGVHETNEQYF
TRBV25-1	TRBJ2-7	16	CASSDTGRGYGYEQYF
TRBV12-3/TRBV12-4	TRBJ1-2	15	CASSFVGGSGYGYTF
TRBV12-3/TRBV12-4	TRBJ2-1	13	CASRNTGTPEQFF
TRBV3-1	TRBJ2-7	14	CASSPRSKVYEQYF
TRBV5-4	TRBJ1-1	14	CASSFSRSDTEAFF
TRBV30	TRBJ2-2	16	CAWSTPSVGATGELFF
TRBV28	TRBJ1-5	14	CASSLGTGNQPQHF
TRBV5-5	TRBJ2-5	14	CASSLDLRRETQYF
TRBV11-2	TRBJ1-2	15	CASSLMRQGIYGYTF
TRBV21-1	TRBJ2-2	16	CASSRTGGETTGSCFF
TRBV24-1	TRBJ2-2	16	CATSALGTENTGELFF
TRBV5-1	TRBJ2-1	13	CASSLEPEDEQFF
TRBV5-1	TRBJ2-7	12	CASSLDRYEQYF
TRBV3-1	TRBJ2-1	12	CASSPKAGSQFF
TRBV5-1	TRBJ1-1	16	CASSFSGTGMNTEAFF
TRBV6-2/TRBV6-3	TRBJ2-2	15	CASAYRSTGHGELFF
TRBV11-3	TRBJ2-1	14	CASSIDRGYNEQFF
TRBV28	TRBJ2-5	13	CASRPGTEETQYF
TRBV4-2	TRBJ2-2	16	CASSQVMRGVTGELFF
TRBV6-2/TRBV6-3	TRBJ1-5	17	CASSYVGGGRDNQPQHF
TRBV5-4	TRBJ2-7	16	CASSPSPSGATYEQYF
TRBV11-2	TRBJ2-2	16	CASSLVGGQSTGELFF
TRBV5-1	TRBJ2-7	14	CASSFGSEPYEQYF
TRBV10-3	TRBJ2-1	12	CAISVVPLEQFF
TRBV4-2	TRBJ2-5	17	CASSPGTSGTIQETQYF
TRBV2	TRBJ2-3	13	CASNGRPTDTQYF
TRBV6-1	TRBJ1-5	15	CASSEARGHNQPQHF
TRBV5-1	TRBJ2-1	19	CASRPTRLAGPSSYNEQFF
TRBV27	TRBJ2-1	16	CASSSTTVLTSGTWFF
TRBV5-1	TRBJ1-6	14	CASSLLQQNSPLHF
TRBV13	TRBJ2-2	14	CASSVGGNTGELFF
TRBV15	TRBJ2-7	18	CATSRHPGGQGTFYEQYF
TRBV3-1	TRBJ1-5	13	CASSQDPGQPQHF
TRBV28	TRBJ2-5	13	CASSKVGPHEEYF
TRBV19	TRBJ2-1	15	CASSIWGQVYNEQFF
TRBV29-1	TRBJ2-2	18	CSPPARTSGGTNTGELFF
TRBV15	TRBJ2-5	17	CATSREAGGGNQETQYF
TRBV5-1	TRBJ2-3	12	CASSLEADTQYF
TRBV5-1	TRBJ2-2	14	CASSSTGQTGELFF
TRBV4-1	TRBJ2-2	13	CASSDRYTGELFF
TRBV16	TRBJ1-5	17	CASSQVLSGNGNQPQHF
TRBV7-4	TRBJ2-7	12	CASSLEGDEQYF
TRBV6-2/TRBV6-3	TRBJ1-1	13	CASSAGGHTEAFF
TRBV19	TRBJ2-3	15	CASSTGQGRTDTQYF
TRBV18	TRBJ2-3	14	CASSLDGHTDTQYF
TRBV29-1	TRBJ2-7	11	CSVPGPYEQYF
TRBV7-9	TRBJ1-1	16	CASSSGQGPSYTEAFF
TRBV5-1	TRBJ2-1	13	CASSGQGSYEQFF
TRBV5-1	TRBJ2-1	16	CASSLGRGSSYNEQFF
TRBV29-1	TRBJ1-2	16	CSVGGPGLNRPYGYTF
TRBV29-1	TRBJ1-1	12	CSVGQGWTEAFF